Below are 5 T cell receptor beta chains sequenced from a single sample in a study of cytomegalovirus exposure and HLA in healthy donors. This PCR relied on a set of 60 Vbeta primers and 13 Jbeta primers. The table came from immunoSEQ multiplex PCR; TCRdb's copy has only in-frame clones and leaves some out. This table holds over 100,000 clones, 81% found once. Sequencing input: PBMCs. The receptors derive from a woman in her 30s in good health and CMV-seronegative.

This rearrangement joins TRBV6-6 to TRBJ2-7, with D unresolved. The CDR3 is 11 amino acids. Germline assignment: CDR1 MNHNY and CDR2 SVGAGI (reference sequence). V lost 2 bases and J 6 bases, leaving 5 bases between the germline ends. The CDR3 region has the DNA TGTGCCAGCAGTTACGCGGCCGAGCAGTACTTC. Amino acid sequence: CASSYAAEQYF.

About this clone: Compared with germline, one end of the junction differs, possibly owing to a read error. The chain combines TRBV7-9 with TRBJ2-5; 10 bases map to TRBD2. The CDR3 sequence is 16 residues long. Germline CDR1 is SEHNR and CDR2 is FQNEAQ (reference sequence). CDR3 nucleotide sequence: TGTTCCAGCAGTCGGACCGCTAGCGGGAGTAAGGAGACCCAGTACTTC. As protein: CSSSRTASGSKETQYF.

This chain uses TRBV19 with TRBJ2-2, with D hard to call. Trimming took off 5 bases at V and 6 bases at J, with 13 bases between the two ends. Germline V gives CDR1 LNHDA, CDR2 SQIVND (reference sequence). CDR3 length: 14 residues. The CDR3 DNA reads TGTGCCAGTAGTCTGGCAGGCCGTTCCGGGGAGCTGTTTTTT. Its translation: CASSLAGRSGELFF. Together with reference TRBV19 and TRBJ2-2, the CDR3 gives the full variable domain: DGGITQSPKYLFRKEGQNVTLSCEQNLNHDAMYWYRQDPGQGLRLIYYSQIVNDFQKGDIAEGYSVSREKKESFPLTVTSAQKNPTAFYLCASSLAGRSGELFFGEGSRLTVL.

The V and J genes are TRBV4-3 and TRBJ2-1, with TRBD2 identical over 11 bases. Germline CDR1 reads LGHNA; CDR2 reads YSLEER. Trimming removed 0 bases from V and 0 bases from J; junction bases left unmatched: 10. This CDR3 comprises 20 residues. CDR3 sequence: CASSQEWLAGGVSSYNEQFF. As DNA, the CDR3 is TGCGCCAGCAGCCAAGAATGGCTAGCGGGAGGCGTAAGCTCCTACAATGAGCAGTTCTTC.

The chain is built from TRBV11-2 and TRBJ2-1, with D unclear. The CDR3 contains 16 residues. Germline assignment: CDR1 SGHAT and CDR2 FQNNGV. Trimming took 1 base from V and 0 from J, leaving 10 bases between them. The CDR3 sequence: CASSLGSRSSYNEQFF. The CDR3 DNA reads as TGTGCCAGCAGCTTAGGCTCTCGGAGCTCCTACAATGAGCAGTTCTTC.